These T cell receptor beta chains were read from a single sample in a study of early T cells in non-severe SARS-CoV-2 infection. TCRdb reprocessed the 5' RACE reads with MiXCR, giving one entry per CDR3 protein. The data show roughly 83,000 distinct CDR3 sequences, with approximately 12% seen just once and about 4.4% held by the top ten. Sequenced here: whole blood, sampled at baseline. Every receptor here comes from an adult who was a healthcare worker with PCR-confirmed SARS-CoV-2 infection or an uninfected control (not recorded which). Both conserved end residues are part of each CDR3. The order of the fields is CDR3 protein, CDR3 DNA, J gene, D gene, V gene, clone size. A D gene is named only where the DNA matches it firmly. Not every row has a clone size; where given, it reads once, few, many or a size class.

CDR3 protein: CASSLPPSVVGGNTIYF
CDR3 DNA: TGTGCCAGCAGCTTACCTCCCTCAGTGGTGGGTGGAAACACCATATATTTT
J gene: TRBJ1-3
D gene: -
V gene: TRBV11-2
clone size: -

CDR3 protein: CASSYLGNTDTQYF
CDR3 DNA: TGTGCCAGCAGTTACCTGGGGAACACAGATACGCAGTATTTT
J gene: TRBJ2-3
D gene: -
V gene: TRBV2
clone size: few

CDR3 protein: CASAGGLISNQPQHF
CDR3 DNA: TGTGCCAGTGCAGGGGGGTTGATTAGCAATCAGCCCCAGCATTTT
J gene: TRBJ1-5
D gene: TRBD1
V gene: TRBV7-9
clone size: -

CDR3 protein: CASRSYPGAAGGFDEQFF
CDR3 DNA: TGTGCCAGCAGGTCCTACCCCGGGGCTGCGGGAGGGTTTGATGAGCAGTTCTTC
J gene: TRBJ2-1
D gene: TRBD2
V gene: TRBV7-6
clone size: few

CDR3 protein: CASSPRGSSYNEQFF
CDR3 DNA: TGTGCCAGCAGCCCGAGGGGGAGCTCCTACAATGAGCAGTTCTTC
J gene: TRBJ2-1
D gene: -
V gene: TRBV7-8
clone size: few

CDR3 protein: CAWTAANSPLHF
CDR3 DNA: TGTGCCTGGACGGCCGCGAATTCACCCCTCCACTTT
J gene: TRBJ1-6
D gene: -
V gene: TRBV30
clone size: few

CDR3 protein: CASSDGRRTSGNTIYF
CDR3 DNA: TGTGCCAGCAGTGATGGGAGACGGACCTCTGGAAACACCATATATTTT
J gene: TRBJ1-3
D gene: -
V gene: TRBV6-1
clone size: few

CDR3 protein: CASSVSKQYF
CDR3 DNA: TGTGCCAGCAGCGTATCGAAGCAGTACTTC
J gene: TRBJ2-7
D gene: -
V gene: TRBV2
clone size: few

CDR3 protein: CASSVEASVYTGELFF
CDR3 DNA: TGTGCCAGCAGCGTAGAGGCTTCAGTCTACACCGGGGAGCTGTTTTTT
J gene: TRBJ2-2
D gene: -
V gene: TRBV9
clone size: few

CDR3 protein: CASSLEQALYGYTF
CDR3 DNA: TGCGCCAGCAGCTTGGAACAGGCTCTCTATGGCTACACCTTC
J gene: TRBJ1-2
D gene: -
V gene: TRBV5-1
clone size: -

CDR3 protein: CASSPSRGGNEQFF
CDR3 DNA: TGTGCCAGCTCACCTTCCCGGGGGGGCAATGAGCAGTTCTTC
J gene: TRBJ2-1
D gene: TRBD2
V gene: TRBV18
clone size: -

CDR3 protein: CASSVGRGSYEQYF
CDR3 DNA: TGTGCCAGCAGCGTCGGAAGGGGAAGCTACGAGCAGTACTTC
J gene: TRBJ2-7
D gene: -
V gene: TRBV9
clone size: many

CDR3 protein: CASRSPSLGLNSYEQYF
CDR3 DNA: TGTGCCAGCAGATCTCCCTCGTTGGGACTGAACTCCTACGAGCAGTACTTC
J gene: TRBJ2-7
D gene: -
V gene: TRBV27
clone size: -

CDR3 protein: CSVEGPLAGAYNEQFF
CDR3 DNA: TGCAGCGTTGAGGGTCCACTAGCGGGTGCCTACAATGAGCAGTTCTTC
J gene: TRBJ2-1
D gene: TRBD2
V gene: TRBV29-1
clone size: few

CDR3 protein: CASSLYSNEQFF
CDR3 DNA: TGTGCCAGCAGTTTATACAGCAATGAGCAGTTCTTC
J gene: TRBJ2-1
D gene: -
V gene: TRBV12-3/TRBV12-4
clone size: few

CDR3 protein: CASSPARTSGDPPYEQYF
CDR3 DNA: TGTGCCAGCAGCCCGGCGAGAACCTCGGGAGACCCACCCTACGAGCAGTACTTC
J gene: TRBJ2-7
D gene: -
V gene: TRBV7-9
clone size: -

CDR3 protein: CASSTRQGNNSPLHF
CDR3 DNA: TGTGCCAGCAGCACCCGACAGGGAAATAATTCACCCCTCCACTTT
J gene: TRBJ1-6
D gene: TRBD1
V gene: TRBV7-6
clone size: -

CDR3 protein: CASSVGQADSEQFF
CDR3 DNA: TGTGCCAGCAGCGTGGGACAGGCGGATTCCGAGCAGTTCTTC
J gene: TRBJ2-1
D gene: TRBD1
V gene: TRBV7-3
clone size: -

CDR3 protein: CASSPDLAGGWNEQFF
CDR3 DNA: TGTGCCAGCAGCCCTGACTTAGCGGGGGGTTGGAATGAGCAGTTCTTC
J gene: TRBJ2-1
D gene: TRBD2
V gene: TRBV9
clone size: -

CDR3 protein: CASSFRTSGGHAQYF
CDR3 DNA: TGTGCCAGCAGCTTCCGGACTAGCGGGGGGCACGCGCAGTATTTT
J gene: TRBJ2-3
D gene: TRBD2
V gene: TRBV5-4
clone size: -

CDR3 protein: CASSLAPGRGKYF
CDR3 DNA: TGTGCCAGCAGCTTAGCTCCCGGACGGGGAAAGTACTTC
J gene: TRBJ2-4
D gene: -
V gene: TRBV7-9
clone size: -

CDR3 protein: CSARSRQGAQPQHF
CDR3 DNA: TGCAGTGCTAGATCCAGACAGGGGGCTCAGCCCCAGCATTTT
J gene: TRBJ1-5
D gene: TRBD1
V gene: TRBV20-1
clone size: few

CDR3 protein: CASSLLKVYEQYF
CDR3 DNA: TGTGCCAGCAGCTTATTGAAGGTCTACGAGCAGTACTTC
J gene: TRBJ2-7
D gene: -
V gene: TRBV11-2
clone size: few

CDR3 protein: CSGTGGNTIYF
CDR3 DNA: TGCAGCGGGACAGGGGGAAACACCATATATTTT
J gene: TRBJ1-3
D gene: TRBD1
V gene: TRBV29-1
clone size: -

CDR3 protein: CSARDRVWTEAFF
CDR3 DNA: TGCAGTGCTAGGGATCGGGTCTGGACTGAAGCTTTCTTT
J gene: TRBJ1-1
D gene: -
V gene: TRBV20-1
clone size: many

CDR3 protein: CASSLQPASYNEQFF
CDR3 DNA: TGTGCCAGCAGCTTACAACCGGCTTCCTACAATGAGCAGTTCTTC
J gene: TRBJ2-1
D gene: -
V gene: TRBV7-3
clone size: many

CDR3 protein: CASSLTGNGAEAFF
CDR3 DNA: TGTGCCAGCAGCTTAACCGGAAACGGGGCTGAAGCTTTCTTT
J gene: TRBJ1-1
D gene: -
V gene: TRBV7-9
clone size: -

CDR3 protein: CASQDSNQPQHF
CDR3 DNA: TGTGCCAGCCAGGATAGCAATCAGCCCCAGCATTTT
J gene: TRBJ1-5
D gene: -
V gene: TRBV7-9
clone size: few

CDR3 protein: CASSQDGSTGYEQYF
CDR3 DNA: TGTGCCAGCAGCCAAGACGGCTCTACCGGCTACGAGCAGTACTTC
J gene: TRBJ2-7
D gene: -
V gene: TRBV3-1
clone size: -

CDR3 protein: CASSPSEGTEAFF
CDR3 DNA: TGTGCCAGCAGCCCCTCGGAGGGCACTGAAGCTTTCTTT
J gene: TRBJ1-1
D gene: -
V gene: TRBV7-6
clone size: many

CDR3 protein: CASSEEAPQETQYF
CDR3 DNA: TGTGCCAGCAGTGAAGAAGCGCCCCAAGAGACCCAGTACTTC
J gene: TRBJ2-5
D gene: -
V gene: TRBV2
clone size: -

CDR3 protein: CASRIFTDTQYF
CDR3 DNA: TGTGCCAGCCGGATTTTCACAGATACGCAGTATTTT
J gene: TRBJ2-3
D gene: -
V gene: TRBV7-9
clone size: few

CDR3 protein: CASSYATTQYGYTF
CDR3 DNA: TGTGCCAGCAGTTACGCGACAACTCAATATGGCTACACCTTC
J gene: TRBJ1-2
D gene: -
V gene: TRBV6-6
clone size: -

CDR3 protein: CASSLALLNEQFF
CDR3 DNA: TGTGCCAGCAGCTTAGCCTTATTGAATGAGCAGTTCTTC
J gene: TRBJ2-1
D gene: -
V gene: TRBV7-9
clone size: -

CDR3 protein: CASSPSPPLHF
CDR3 DNA: TGTGCCAGCAGCCCGTCACCACCCCTCCACTTT
J gene: TRBJ1-6
D gene: -
V gene: TRBV7-9
clone size: -

CDR3 protein: CASSLGGRGNTEAFF
CDR3 DNA: TGCGCCAGCAGCTTGGGAGGCAGGGGGAACACTGAAGCTTTCTTT
J gene: TRBJ1-1
D gene: -
V gene: TRBV5-1
clone size: -

CDR3 protein: CASSNPRETRPMNTGELFF
CDR3 DNA: TGTGCCAGCAGCAACCCTAGGGAGACCCGGCCGATGAACACCGGGGAGCTGTTTTTT
J gene: TRBJ2-2
D gene: -
V gene: TRBV11-2
clone size: -

CDR3 protein: CASSFRDGSGSLGNEQFF
CDR3 DNA: TGTGCCAGCAGTTTCCGCGACGGGAGCGGTTCTTTGGGCAATGAGCAGTTCTTC
J gene: TRBJ2-1
D gene: -
V gene: TRBV12-3/TRBV12-4
clone size: -

CDR3 protein: CSAREGPLSYEQYF
CDR3 DNA: TGCAGTGCTAGGGAAGGGCCCCTGTCCTACGAGCAGTACTTC
J gene: TRBJ2-7
D gene: -
V gene: TRBV20-1
clone size: few

CDR3 protein: CAWLSYGYTF
CDR3 DNA: TGTGCCTGGTTAAGCTATGGCTACACCTTC
J gene: TRBJ1-2
D gene: -
V gene: TRBV30
clone size: -

CDR3 protein: CASSFRDYTEAFF
CDR3 DNA: TGTGCCAGCAGCTTCAGGGATTACACTGAAGCTTTCTTT
J gene: TRBJ1-1
D gene: -
V gene: TRBV7-8
clone size: -

CDR3 protein: CASSLSAVLAGAYNEQFF
CDR3 DNA: TGTGCCAGCAGTTTATCGGCAGTACTAGCGGGGGCATACAATGAGCAGTTCTTC
J gene: TRBJ2-1
D gene: TRBD2
V gene: TRBV27
clone size: -

CDR3 protein: CASSLNRANEKLFF
CDR3 DNA: TGTGCCAGCAGTTTGAACAGGGCGAATGAAAAACTGTTTTTT
J gene: TRBJ1-4
D gene: -
V gene: TRBV12-3/TRBV12-4
clone size: -

CDR3 protein: CASSPPSQETQYF
CDR3 DNA: TGTGCCAGCTCACCACCGTCCCAAGAGACCCAGTACTTC
J gene: TRBJ2-5
D gene: -
V gene: TRBV18
clone size: -

CDR3 protein: CASSPGGLNEQFF
CDR3 DNA: TGTGCCAGCAGCCCAGGGGGATTGAATGAGCAGTTCTTC
J gene: TRBJ2-1
D gene: TRBD1
V gene: TRBV7-3
clone size: -

CDR3 protein: CASRYIGLNQPQHF
CDR3 DNA: TGTGCCAGCAGATATATTGGTCTCAATCAGCCCCAGCATTTT
J gene: TRBJ1-5
D gene: -
V gene: TRBV12-3/TRBV12-4
clone size: many

CDR3 protein: CASSGTGKNEKLFF
CDR3 DNA: TGCGCCAGCAGTGGGACAGGGAAGAATGAAAAACTGTTTTTT
J gene: TRBJ1-4
D gene: TRBD1
V gene: TRBV10-2
clone size: -

CDR3 protein: CASTPTPVWGANVLTF
CDR3 DNA: TGTGCCAGCACCCCGACTCCCGTCTGGGGGGCCAACGTCCTGACTTTC
J gene: TRBJ2-6
D gene: -
V gene: TRBV5-6
clone size: few